The 10 T cell receptor beta chains given below trace back to one sample, sequenced in a study of tumor-infiltrating lymphocytes in primary liver carcinoma. Co-extraction of RNA and DNA was performed on roughly 20-31 mg of unsorted bulk tissue. Researchers generated TCR beta cDNA from approximately 520 ng of total RNA, relying on a constant-region primer. Slightly modified ARM-PCR, run as three nested multiplex PCR rounds, produced the TCR beta libraries. Forward primers for TRBV1-TRBV30 and a C-beta reverse primer served the first two PCR rounds, at about 10 cycles each. Using its own MiXCR run on the multiplex PCR reads, TCRdb lists one record per CDR3 protein. This sample has more than 60,000 distinct CDR3 sequences, with about 72% found just once. The material sequenced was liver tumor tissue from sampling region 4. Sample subset: tumor region T4, right-lateral pole. The receptors here all came from a man between 35 and 55 years old with primary liver carcinoma and hepatitis B virus infection.

V and J are TRBV6-1 and TRBJ1-4, with D tentatively TRBD1 (6 bases). Germline V CDR1 and CDR2: MNHNS, SASEGT. The ends were cut back, 5 bases at V and 7 bases at J, with 14 bases in the middle. The CDR3 has 14 residues. In nucleotides, the CDR3 is TGTGCCAGCAGTCCTCGGACAGTCGGTGAAAAACTGTTTTTT. Protein product: CASSPRTVGEKLFF.

The chain links TRBV19 to TRBJ2-1, with a tentative D call TRBD1 (6 bases). With 7 bases removed from V and 2 bases from J, the gap between germline ends came to 15 bases. The CDR3 is made up of 15 amino acids. The germline gives CDR1 LNHDA, CDR2 SQIVND (reference sequence). CDR3 sequence: CASTPQQGPYNEQFF. CDR3 sequence (DNA): TGTGCCAGTACCCCACAACAGGGCCCCTACAATGAGCAGTTCTTC.

Worth noting for this clonotype: The CDR3 ends on some other residue instead of the conserved phenylalanine or tryptophan, so this is likely a read error. V gene TRBV4-2 combines with J gene TRBJ2-7; 8 bases align to TRBD2. V dropped 10 bases and J dropped 1; count of bases not matched to a gene: 18. The CDR3 is made up of 17 amino acids. Looked up from germline, CDR1 is LGHNA and CDR2 is YNFKEQ. The CDR3 sequence is CATTGLAGDYKSYEQYL. The CDR3 DNA reads TGTGCCACTACTGGACTAGCAGGAGATTATAAGTCCTACGAGCAGTACTTG.

Regarding this clonotype: One base away lies a much larger clone, so this may be a sequencing read error. The rearrangement uses TRBV28 and TRBJ1-2, with TRBD1 matching 11 bases. The CDR3 length is 14 residues. The V gene's germline CDR1 is MDHEN and CDR2 SYDVKM. CDR3 in DNA: TGTGTCAGCAGTCTCAGGACAGGGGGCAGTGGCTACACCTTC. It encodes CVSSLRTGGSGYTF.

Comment on this clonotype: It may be a read error: a sequence one base away is much more abundant. This sequence joins TRBV7-9 and TRBJ2-3; D ambiguous. The germline CDR1 and CDR2 sequences are SEHNR and FQNEAQ (reference sequence). CDR3 length equals 15 residues. CDR3 region: CASSLGLAGTDTQCF. CDR3 sequence (DNA): TGTGCCAGCAGCTTAGGTCTTGCCGGCACAGATACGCAGTGTTTT.

This sequence joins TRBV11-2 and TRBJ1-4; tentative D call: TRBD1 (5 bases). Germline CDR1 and CDR2: SGHAT and FQNNGV. This CDR3 region has 14 residues. Trimming took 11 bases from V and 8 from J, leaving 21 bases between them. The CDR3 bases are TGTGCCGACAGCTTAGATGTTGGGGACGAAAAACTGTTTTTT. Its translation: CADSLDVGDEKLFF.

With respect to this clonotype: A much larger clone differs by one base, so this may be a read error. V gene TRBV5-6 combines with J gene TRBJ2-2; D perhaps matches TRBD2 (5 bases). Germline V gives CDR1 SGHDT, CDR2 YYEEEE. This CDR3 is built from 13 residues. DNA for the CDR3: TGTGCCAGCAGCCGTGGGCGGGCCGGGGAGCTGTCTTTT. Encoded protein: CASSRGRAGELSF. Using reference TRBV5-6 and TRBJ2-2 for the parts outside the CDR3, the full variable domain is DAGVTQSPTHLIKTRGQQVTLRCSPKSGHDTVSWYQQALGQGPQFIFQYYEEEERQRGNFPDRFSGHQFPNYSSELNVNALLLGDSALYLCASSRGRAGELSFGEGSRLTVL.

CDR3 nucleotide sequence: TGTGCCTGGAGAAGGGATTCTGACACTGAAGCTTTCTTT. Translated: CAWRRDSDTEAFF. V usage is TRBV30 and J usage is TRBJ1-1; unclear D gene. The CDR3 extends over 13 amino acids. V lost 3 bases and J 3 bases, leaving 11 bases between the germline ends. Looked up from germline, CDR1 is GTSNPN and CDR2 is SVGIG (reference sequence).

This clonotype was seen many times. The chain couples TRBV4-2 to TRBJ2-1, with a possible D match to TRBD1 (5 bases). Germline V CDR1 and CDR2: LGHNA, YNFKEQ. There are 18 residues in the CDR3. V lost 0 bases and J lost 2, with 17 bases in between. CDR3 nucleotides: TGTGCCAGCAGCCAAGAGGTTGGGGCCGGTTCTACCTACAATGAGCAGTTCTTC. It codes for CASSQEVGAGSTYNEQFF.

The chain joins TRBV6-6 to TRBJ1-6; 8 bases are a match to TRBD1. The CDR3 is 13 residues long. The germline V gene encodes CDR1 MNHNY and CDR2 SVGAGI (reference sequence). Unmatched junction bases numbered 2, after V lost 6 bases and J lost 7 bases. CDR3 protein: CASRDRVNSPLHF. The CDR3 DNA sequence: TGTGCCAGCAGGGACAGGGTGAATTCACCCCTCCACTTT.